This TCR beta chain was sequenced during a study of cytomegalovirus exposure and HLA in healthy donors. Study summary: There were 117 million unique TCR beta sequences, drawn from 150 million to 200 million T cells, in an earlier analysis.

Of note for this clone: What it binds is not known.

Researchers ran the PCR with 60 Vbeta and 13 Jbeta primers. The method was immunoSEQ multiplex PCR; TCRdb's version includes in-frame clones alone and lacks a portion of them. The repertoire has roughly 110,000 clones, roughly 80% of them found once; the top ten carry less than 3%. Study-level findings and limits: In a later analysis, an Asian-associated ancestry cluster reportedly showed fewer N-insertions than the roughly 690-donor mean. Donor immune exposure was known only as CMV serostatus.

The CDR3 is 13 amino acids. The trim removed 5 bases at V and 6 bases at J, leaving 3 bases unmatched. Germline values: CDR1 WSHSY, CDR2 SAAADI. This chain connects TRBV10-2 to TRBJ2-5, with 10 bases fitting TRBD2. The sequence derives from a female donor in good health and CMV-seronegative. Sequencing used PBMCs. The CDR3 sequence is CASSSSGGKTQYF. CDR3 sequence (DNA): TGCGCCAGCAGTTCTAGCGGGGGTAAGACCCAGTACTTC.